The T cell receptor (beta chain) under discussion was sequenced for a study of molecular identifiers for immune sequencing clone quantification. Bulk TCR libraries used previously described methods and listed TCR primers. TCRdb analysed the PCR reads with MiXCR anew, one entry per CDR3 protein. Of about 320,000 distinct CDR3 sequences in the sample, about 22% were seen once. Findings of the study overall: Among effectors, clones above 20 RNA copies held over 97% of molecules; among naive cells, under 1%. In cases of identical TCR molecules sharing a barcode, highly expanded clone sizes could be underestimated.

Of note for this clonotype: Its antigen is as yet unknown.

There are 14 residues in the CDR3. Trimming at V came to 4 bases and at J to 4 bases, leaving 3 bases not matched to a gene. From germline, CDR1 is PRHDT and CDR2 FYEKMQ (reference sequence). This sequence was found in a human donor in good health. Some libraries in this study had Jurkat cell RNA spiked in. Sequences were obtained from naive CD8+ T cells from blood, with Jurkat cell RNA spiked in. Subset: FACS-sorted CD8+CD4-CCR7+CD45RA+ naive T cells. This sequence joins TRBV13 and TRBJ2-5; TRBD1 aligns across 10 bases. DNA of the CDR3: TGTGCCAGCAGCTGGGACAGGGGACGAGAGACCCAGTACTTC. Encoded protein: CASSWDRGRETQYF.